This T cell receptor beta chain was captured in a study of T cell clonotyping in hematopoietic cell transplantation. Whole-study results and caveats: Without cell sorting, CD4 versus CD8 contributions remain unresolved. Few recipient clonotypes overlapped donors; over 95% were de novo at given depth.

Clones were read by immunoSEQ multiplex PCR, and TCRdb kept only the in-frame ones, dropping some. The repertoire holds 13,000 to 15,000 clones, roughly 94% seen once, with 4.5% in the top ten. Recipient blood drawn about 28 days pretransplant and days 30, 100, 180 after. As for this clone: Its antigen is undetermined.

The input for sequencing was PBMCs, taken 30 days after allogeneic stem cell transplant. This TCR derives from a male patient aged 55 to 69 who had an allogeneic stem cell transplant from an unrelated donor, so the T cells may come from the graft donor. Some clones in this sample may be carry-over from other donors' samples.

In nucleotides, the CDR3 is TGTGCCAGTAAAGTCGGTGCGGTAACGGGACTCTCTGGAAACACCATATATTTT. Protein: CASKVGAVTGLSGNTIYF. The chain recombines TRBV19 with TRBJ1-3, with D possibly matching TRBD1 (5 bases). The CDR3 loop spans 18 amino acids. Trimming removed 7 bases at V and 0 bases at J, with 22 bases between. Germline values: CDR1 LNHDA, CDR2 SQIVND (reference sequence).